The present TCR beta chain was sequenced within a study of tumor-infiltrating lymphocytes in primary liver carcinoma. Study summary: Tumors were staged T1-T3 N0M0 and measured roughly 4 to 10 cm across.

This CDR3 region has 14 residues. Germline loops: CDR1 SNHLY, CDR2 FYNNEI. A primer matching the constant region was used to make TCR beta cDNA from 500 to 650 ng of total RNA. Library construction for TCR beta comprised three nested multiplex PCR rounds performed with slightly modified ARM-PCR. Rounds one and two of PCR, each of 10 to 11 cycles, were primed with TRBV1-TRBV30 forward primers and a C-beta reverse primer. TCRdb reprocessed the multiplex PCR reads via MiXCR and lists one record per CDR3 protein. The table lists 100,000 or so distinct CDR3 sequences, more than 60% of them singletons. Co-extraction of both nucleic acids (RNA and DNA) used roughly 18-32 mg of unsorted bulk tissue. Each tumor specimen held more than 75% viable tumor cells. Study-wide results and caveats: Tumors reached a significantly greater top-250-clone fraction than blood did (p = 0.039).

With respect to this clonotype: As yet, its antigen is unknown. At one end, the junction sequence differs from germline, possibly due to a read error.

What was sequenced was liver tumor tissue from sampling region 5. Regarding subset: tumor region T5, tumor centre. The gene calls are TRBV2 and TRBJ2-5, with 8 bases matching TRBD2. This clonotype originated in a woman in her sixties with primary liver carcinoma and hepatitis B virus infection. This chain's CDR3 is CTSSGGGGQETQYF. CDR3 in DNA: TGTACCAGCAGTGGGGGCGGGGGGCAAGAGACCCAGTACTTC.